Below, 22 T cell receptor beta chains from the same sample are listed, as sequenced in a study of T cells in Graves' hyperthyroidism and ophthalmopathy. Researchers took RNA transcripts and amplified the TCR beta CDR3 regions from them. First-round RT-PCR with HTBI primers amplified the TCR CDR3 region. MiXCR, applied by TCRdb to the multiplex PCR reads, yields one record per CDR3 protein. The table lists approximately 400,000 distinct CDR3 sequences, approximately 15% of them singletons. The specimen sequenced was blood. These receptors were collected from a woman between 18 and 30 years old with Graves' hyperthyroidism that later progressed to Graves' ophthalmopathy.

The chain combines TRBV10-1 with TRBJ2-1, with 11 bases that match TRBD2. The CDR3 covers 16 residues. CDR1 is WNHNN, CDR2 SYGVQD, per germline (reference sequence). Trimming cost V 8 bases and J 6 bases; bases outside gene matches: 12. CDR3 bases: TGCGCCAGCTCGGAGACTAGCGGGAAAACGCCCAATGAGCAGTTCTTC. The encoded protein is CASSETSGKTPNEQFF.

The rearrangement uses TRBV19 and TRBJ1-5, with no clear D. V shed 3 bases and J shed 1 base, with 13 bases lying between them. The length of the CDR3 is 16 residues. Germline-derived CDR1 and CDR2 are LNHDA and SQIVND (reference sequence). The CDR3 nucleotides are TGTGCCAGTAGTATGACTGAGGTTGCCAGCAATCAGCCCCAGCATTTT. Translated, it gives CASSMTEVASNQPQHF. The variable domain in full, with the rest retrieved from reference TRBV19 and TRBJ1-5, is DGGITQSPKYLFRKEGQNVTLSCEQNLNHDAMYWYRQDPGQGLRLIYYSQIVNDFQKGDIAEGYSVSREKKESFPLTVTSAQKNPTAFYLCASSMTEVASNQPQHFGDGTRLSIL.

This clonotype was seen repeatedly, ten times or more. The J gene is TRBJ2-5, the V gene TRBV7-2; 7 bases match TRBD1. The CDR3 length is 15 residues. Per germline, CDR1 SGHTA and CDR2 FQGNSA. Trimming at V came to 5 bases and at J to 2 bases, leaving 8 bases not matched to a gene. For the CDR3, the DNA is TGTGCCAGCAGCAACAGACAGGGTAGACAAGAGACCCAGTACTTC. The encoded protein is CASSNRQGRQETQYF.

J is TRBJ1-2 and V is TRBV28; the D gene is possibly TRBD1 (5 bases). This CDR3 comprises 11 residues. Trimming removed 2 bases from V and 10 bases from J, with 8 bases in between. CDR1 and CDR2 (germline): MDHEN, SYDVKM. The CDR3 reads CASSLAGTYTF. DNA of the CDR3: TGTGCCAGCAGTTTAGCCGGGACCTACACCTTC.

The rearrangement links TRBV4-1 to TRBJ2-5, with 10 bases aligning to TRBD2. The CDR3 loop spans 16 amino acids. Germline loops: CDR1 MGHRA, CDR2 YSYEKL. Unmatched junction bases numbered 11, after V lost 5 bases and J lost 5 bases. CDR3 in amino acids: CASSTSLAGDRETQYF. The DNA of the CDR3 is TGCGCCAGCAGCACATCCCTAGCGGGAGATCGGGAGACCCAGTACTTC.

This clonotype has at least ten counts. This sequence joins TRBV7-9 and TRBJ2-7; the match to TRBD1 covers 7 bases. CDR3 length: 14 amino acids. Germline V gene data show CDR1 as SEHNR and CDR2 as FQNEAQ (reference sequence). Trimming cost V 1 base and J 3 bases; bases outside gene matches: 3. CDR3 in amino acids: CASSLEAGGYEQYF. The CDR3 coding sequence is TGTGCCAGCAGCTTAGAGGCAGGGGGCTACGAGCAGTACTTC. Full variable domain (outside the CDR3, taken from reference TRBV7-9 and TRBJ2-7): DTGVSQNPRHKITKRGQNVTFRCDPISEHNRLYWYRQTLGQGPEFLTYFQNEAQLEKSRLLSDRFSAERPKGSFSTLEIQRTEQGDSAMYLCASSLEAGGYEQYFGPGTRLTVT.

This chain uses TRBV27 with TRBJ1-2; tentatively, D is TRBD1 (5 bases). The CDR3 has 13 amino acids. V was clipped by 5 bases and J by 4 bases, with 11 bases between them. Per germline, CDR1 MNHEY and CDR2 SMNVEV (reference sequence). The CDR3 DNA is TGTGCCAGCAGTCTGACAGAGACCTATGGCTACACCTTC. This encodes CASSLTETYGYTF.

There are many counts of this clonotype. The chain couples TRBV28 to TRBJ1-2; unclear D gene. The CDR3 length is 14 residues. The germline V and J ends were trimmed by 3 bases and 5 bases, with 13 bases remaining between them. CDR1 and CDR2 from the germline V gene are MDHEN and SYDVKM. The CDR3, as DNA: TGTGCCAGCAGTTTCCGGGTCTCCTCATATGGCTACACCTTC. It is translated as CASSFRVSSYGYTF.

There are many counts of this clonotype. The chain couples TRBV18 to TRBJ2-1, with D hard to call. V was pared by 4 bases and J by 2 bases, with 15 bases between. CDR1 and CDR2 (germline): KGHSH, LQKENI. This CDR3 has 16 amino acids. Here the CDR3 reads CASSQHPLWTYNEQFF. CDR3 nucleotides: TGTGCCAGCTCACAACACCCCCTCTGGACCTACAATGAGCAGTTCTTC. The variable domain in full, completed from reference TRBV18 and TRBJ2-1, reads NAGVMQNPRHLVRRRGQEARLRCSPMKGHSHVYWYRQLPEEGLKFMVYLQKENIIDESGMPKERFSAEFPKEGPSILRIQQVVRGDSAAYFCASSQHPLWTYNEQFFGPGTRLTVL.

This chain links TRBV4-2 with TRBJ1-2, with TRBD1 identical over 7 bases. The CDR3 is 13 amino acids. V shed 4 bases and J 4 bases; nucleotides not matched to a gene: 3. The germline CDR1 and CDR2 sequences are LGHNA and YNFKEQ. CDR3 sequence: CASSRAGGYGYTF. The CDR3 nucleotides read TGTGCCAGCAGCCGAGCAGGGGGCTATGGCTACACCTTC.

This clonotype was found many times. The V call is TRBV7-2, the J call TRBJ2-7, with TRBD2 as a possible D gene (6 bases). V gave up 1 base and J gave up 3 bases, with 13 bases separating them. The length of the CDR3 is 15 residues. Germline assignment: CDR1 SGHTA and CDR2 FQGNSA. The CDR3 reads CASSLVLGGRYEQYF. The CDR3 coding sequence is TGTGCCAGCAGCTTAGTCCTCGGGGGTCGCTACGAGCAGTACTTC.

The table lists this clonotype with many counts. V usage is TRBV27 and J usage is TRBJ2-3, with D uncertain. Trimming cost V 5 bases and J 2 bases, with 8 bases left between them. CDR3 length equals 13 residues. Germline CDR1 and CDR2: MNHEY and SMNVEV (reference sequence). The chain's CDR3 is CASSILPTDTQYF. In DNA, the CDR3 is TGTGCCAGCAGTATCCTCCCCACAGATACGCAGTATTTT.

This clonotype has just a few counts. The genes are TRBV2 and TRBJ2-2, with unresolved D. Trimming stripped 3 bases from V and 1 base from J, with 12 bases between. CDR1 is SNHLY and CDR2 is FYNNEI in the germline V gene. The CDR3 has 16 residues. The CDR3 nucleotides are TGTGCCAGCAGTGATCAAGCCCCGAGGAACACCGGGGAGCTGTTTTTT. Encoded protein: CASSDQAPRNTGELFF.

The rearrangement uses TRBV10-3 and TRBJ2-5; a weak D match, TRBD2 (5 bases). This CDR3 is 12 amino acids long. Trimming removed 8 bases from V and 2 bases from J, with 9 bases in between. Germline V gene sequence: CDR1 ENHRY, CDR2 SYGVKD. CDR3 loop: CAIGSVQETQYF. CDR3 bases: TGTGCCATCGGTAGCGTGCAAGAGACCCAGTACTTC.

For the CDR3, the DNA is TGTGCCAGCAGCCTACTCCGGACTAGCGGGATTGGAGGTACGCAGTATTTT. Encoded protein: CASSLLRTSGIGGTQYF. This rearrangement joins TRBV7-9 to TRBJ2-3; 12 positions agree with TRBD2. Trimming at V came to 5 bases and at J to 8 bases, leaving 14 bases not matched to a gene. The germline CDR1 and CDR2 sequences are SEHNR and FQNEAQ (reference sequence). This CDR3 is built from 17 residues.

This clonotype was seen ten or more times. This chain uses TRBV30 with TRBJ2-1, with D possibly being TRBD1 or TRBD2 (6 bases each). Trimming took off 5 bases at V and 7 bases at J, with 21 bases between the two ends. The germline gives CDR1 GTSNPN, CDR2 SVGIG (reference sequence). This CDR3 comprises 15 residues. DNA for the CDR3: TGTGCCTGGGGGGGGCGGGACTGGTTTGGGAATGAGCAGTTCTTC. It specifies CAWGGRDWFGNEQFF. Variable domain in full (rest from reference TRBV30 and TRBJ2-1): SQTIHQWPATLVQPVGSPLSLECTVEGTSNPNLYWYRQAAGRGLQLLFYSVGIGQISSEVPQNLSASRPQDRQFILSSKKLLLSDSGFYLCAWGGRDWFGNEQFFGPGTRLTVL.

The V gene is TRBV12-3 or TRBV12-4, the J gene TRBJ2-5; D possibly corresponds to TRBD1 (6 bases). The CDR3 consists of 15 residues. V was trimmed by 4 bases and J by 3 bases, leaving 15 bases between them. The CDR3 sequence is CASSSLDRAEETQYF. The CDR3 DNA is TGTGCCAGCAGTTCTCTGGACAGAGCAGAAGAGACCCAGTACTTC.

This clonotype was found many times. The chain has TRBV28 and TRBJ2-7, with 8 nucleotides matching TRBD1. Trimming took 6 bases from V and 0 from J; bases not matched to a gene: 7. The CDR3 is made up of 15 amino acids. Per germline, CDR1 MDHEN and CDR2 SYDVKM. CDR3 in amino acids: CASSRGQANSYEQYF. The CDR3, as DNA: TGTGCCAGCAGCCGGGGACAGGCAAACTCCTACGAGCAGTACTTC.

The CDR3 coding sequence is TGTGCCAGCAGTACGGGACCCAATCAGCCCCAGCATTTT. Amino acid sequence: CASSTGPNQPQHF. This rearrangement joins TRBV28 to TRBJ1-5, with D tentatively TRBD1 (5 bases). Deletions cut 5 bases from V and 3 bases from J, with 8 bases between. Germline lookup yields CDR1 MDHEN and CDR2 SYDVKM. This CDR3 comprises 13 residues.

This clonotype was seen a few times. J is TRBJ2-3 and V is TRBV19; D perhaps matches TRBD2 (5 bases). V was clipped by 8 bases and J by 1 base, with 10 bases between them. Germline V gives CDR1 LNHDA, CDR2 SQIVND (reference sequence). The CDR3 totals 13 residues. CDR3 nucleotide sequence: TGTGCCAGTCGCAGGCGGGGCACAGATACGCAGTATTTT. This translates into CASRRRGTDTQYF.

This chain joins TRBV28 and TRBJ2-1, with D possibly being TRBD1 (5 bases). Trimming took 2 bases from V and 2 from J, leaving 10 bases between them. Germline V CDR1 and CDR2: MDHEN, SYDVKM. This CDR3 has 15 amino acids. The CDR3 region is CASSLGAATYNEQFF. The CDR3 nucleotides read TGTGCCAGCAGTTTAGGGGCAGCTACCTACAATGAGCAGTTCTTC.

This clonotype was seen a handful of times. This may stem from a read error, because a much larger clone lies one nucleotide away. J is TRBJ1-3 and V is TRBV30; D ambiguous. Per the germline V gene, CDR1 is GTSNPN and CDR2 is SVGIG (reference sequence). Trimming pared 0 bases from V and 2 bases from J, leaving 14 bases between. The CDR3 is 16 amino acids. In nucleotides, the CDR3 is TGTGCCTGGAGTGTAAAGGGCAGCTTCCCTGGAAACACCATATATTTT. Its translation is CAWSVKGSFPGNTIYF.